These T cell receptor beta chains were read from a single sample in a study of control samples from healthy donors and cancer patients. Using immunoSEQ multiplex PCR, the repertoire was profiled, and TCRdb retains in-frame clones only, with some absent. The table includes roughly 100,000 clones, about 83% detected once. Sequencing input: blood. Receptor source: a woman aged 45-59 years in good health. Both conserved end residues are part of each CDR3. D genes are given only for firm matches. Expanded clones get a size class; other rows say once, few or many, or leave the size out.

j_call,clone_size,v_call,d_call,cdr3_nt,cdr3_aa
TRBJ1-1,-,TRBV7-3,TRBD1,TGTGCCAGCAGCTCCAGACAGGGCGGCACTGAAGCTTTCTTT,CASSSRQGGTEAFF
TRBJ2-3,-,TRBV24-1,-,TGTGCCACCAGTGACACTTACACAGATACGCAGTATTTT,CATSDTYTDTQYF
TRBJ2-7,-,TRBV30,-,TGTGCCTGGAGTTTCTCCTCCTACGAGCAGTACTTC,CAWSFSSYEQYF
TRBJ1-2,-,TRBV4-3,-,TGCGCCAGCAGCCAAGAAGGCAGTATCTATGGCTACACCTTC,CASSQEGSIYGYTF
TRBJ2-1,-,TRBV15,-,TGTGCCACCAGCAGAGATGGAAGGAGGGCCACCCCTGAGCAGTTCTTC,CATSRDGRRATPEQFF
TRBJ1-2,-,TRBV7-9,TRBD1,TGTGCCAGCAGCCACGAGGACAGGGGGAACTATGGCTACACCTTC,CASSHEDRGNYGYTF
TRBJ2-1,-,TRBV27,-,TGTGCCAGCAGTTTATCTCCCAGGGACAATGAGCAGTTCTTC,CASSLSPRDNEQFF
TRBJ2-2,-,TRBV27,-,TGTGCCAGCAGTTCGCACCCCAGGGGGGAGCTGTTTTTT,CASSSHPRGELFF
TRBJ1-3,-,TRBV2,TRBD1,TGTGCCAGCAGGTTACAGGGGGGGTCTGGAAACACCATATATTTT,CASRLQGGSGNTIYF
TRBJ1-2,-,TRBV28,-,TGTGCCAGCAGTTTTCAGCGTCAGGCAAACTATGGCTACACCTTC,CASSFQRQANYGYTF
TRBJ1-6,once,TRBV7-8,-,TGTGCCAGCAGCTTAGCGGACAGTTATAATTCACCCCTCCACTTT,CASSLADSYNSPLHF
TRBJ1-1,-,TRBV12-3/TRBV12-4,-,TGTGCCAGCAGTTTCCTCCAAAGTGAAGCTTTCTTT,CASSFLQSEAFF
TRBJ2-1,-,TRBV11-3,TRBD1,TGTGCCAGCAGCCGCGGGACAGGGGGAACAAATGAGCAGTTCTTC,CASSRGTGGTNEQFF
TRBJ2-1,-,TRBV12-5,-,TGTGCTAGTGGTTCTACTAGGGGTGAGCAGTTCTTC,CASGSTRGEQFF
TRBJ2-7,-,TRBV2,TRBD1,TGTGCCAGCAGTCAGGGGGACTACGAGCAGTACTTC,CASSQGDYEQYF
TRBJ2-7,once,TRBV28,-,TGTGCCAGCAGTCTCGGGGGACGGAAAGAGCAGTACTTC,CASSLGGRKEQYF
TRBJ1-1,-,TRBV5-1,-,TGCGCCAGCAGCTTGTCGTCAGGGGTAGGGATGAACACTGAAGCTTTCTTT,CASSLSSGVGMNTEAFF
TRBJ1-2,-,TRBV27,-,TGTGCCAGCAGTCCGGGACACCCCTTGGGCTACACCTTC,CASSPGHPLGYTF
TRBJ2-7,-,TRBV5-5,-,TGTGCCAGCAGCTTGGTCGCGGGAAACTACGAGCAGTACTTC,CASSLVAGNYEQYF
TRBJ2-3,-,TRBV10-3,-,TGTGCCATCAGCCGAACGACAGGCTTTAGCACAGATACGCAGTATTTT,CAISRTTGFSTDTQYF
TRBJ2-3,-,TRBV7-3,-,TGTGCCAGCAGCCCCGGGACCTCGAGCGGCACAGATACGCAGTATTTT,CASSPGTSSGTDTQYF
TRBJ2-5,-,TRBV19,-,TGTGCCAGTAGTAAAAGCCCCTCCCGCCAAGAGACCCAGTACTTC,CASSKSPSRQETQYF
TRBJ1-1,-,TRBV9,-,TGTGCCAGCAGCGTAGACTGGAACACTGAAGCTTTCTTT,CASSVDWNTEAFF
TRBJ1-5,-,TRBV30,-,TGTGCCTGGAGTGGAGACGACAGCAATCAGCCCCAGCATTTT,CAWSGDDSNQPQHF
TRBJ2-2,-,TRBV7-2,-,TGTGCCACCGAGACGGGAAGGACCACCGGGGAGCTGTTTTTT,CATETGRTTGELFF
TRBJ2-1,-,TRBV11-3,TRBD2,TGTGCCAGCAGCTTCACCGAGCGGGAGGGCCCGAATGAGCAGTTCTTC,CASSFTEREGPNEQFF
TRBJ1-2,-,TRBV14,TRBD1,TGTGCCAGCAGCCCAAGATTGGCAGGGGGGAACTATGGCTACACCTTC,CASSPRLAGGNYGYTF
TRBJ1-2,-,TRBV27,TRBD1,TGTGCCAGCAGTTCATCGTGGGACAGGGGAGCTAACTATGGCTACACCTTC,CASSSSWDRGANYGYTF